The sequence of this T cell receptor (beta chain) was determined in a study of cytomegalovirus exposure and HLA in healthy donors. Overall study results and limits: It was reported in a later analysis that an Asian-associated ancestry cluster showed fewer N-insertions than the 666-donor mean. Testing in vitro showed a few CMV-associated chains specific for CMV antigens. Earlier findings revealed that most TCR beta V segments proved productive either about 90% or about 30% of the time.

The PCR employed 60 Vbeta primers together with 13 Jbeta primers. The method was immunoSEQ multiplex PCR; TCRdb's version includes in-frame clones alone and lacks a portion of them. The sample comprises hundreds of thousands of clones, approximately 80% of which are singletons, and 0.22% rests with the top ten. Concerning this clone itself: Antigen specificity is unknown.

The CDR3 length is 15 residues. Germline V gene sequence: CDR1 MNHNY, CDR2 SVGAGI (reference sequence). The germline V and J ends were trimmed by 4 bases and 4 bases, with 16 bases remaining between them. This sequence joins TRBV6-6 and TRBJ1-1; D unclear. This sequence originates from a girl between 2 and 10 years old in good health and CMV-seronegative. The sequenced sample was PBMCs. The CDR3 bases are TGTGCCAGCAGTTCTCCGGGGTACTGGGGCACTGAAGCTTTCTTT. This encodes CASSSPGYWGTEAFF.